The present T cell receptor beta chain was sequenced within a study of OX40 agonist ivuxolimab in advanced cancers. Overall study context: The drug used for patients, ivuxolimab, was an agonistic anti-OX40 (CD134) antibody. While on treatment, patients had intravenous ivuxolimab at 0.01 to 10 mg/kg every 2 weeks. Whole-study findings and limits: CD4+ and CD8+ blood T cells expanded clonally by week 6 at 0.1 to 3.0 mg/kg.

Profiling relied on immunoSEQ multiplex PCR, and the TCRdb table lists in-frame clones only, not all of them. Here the sample spans 42,000 or so clones, 75% to 90% being singletons. As concerns this clone: Its specificity is not known.

Per germline, CDR1 SGHDT and CDR2 YYEEEE. The CDR3 is 16 residues long. V was pared by 4 bases and J by 6 bases, with 14 bases of the junction left unmatched. The clonotype was recovered from an adult with an advanced solid tumor such as melanoma, head and neck, liver or kidney cancer. The chain carries TRBV5-6 and TRBJ1-1; 8 nucleotides align to TRBD1. Sequenced material: CD4+ or CD8+ T cells sorted from blood, taken in a trial of the OX40 agonist ivuxolimab. The CDR3 region has the DNA TGTGCCAGCAGCCTAAAGGGAGGACAGGGAGGCGCTGAAGCTTTCTTT. Its translation is CASSLKGGQGGAEAFF.